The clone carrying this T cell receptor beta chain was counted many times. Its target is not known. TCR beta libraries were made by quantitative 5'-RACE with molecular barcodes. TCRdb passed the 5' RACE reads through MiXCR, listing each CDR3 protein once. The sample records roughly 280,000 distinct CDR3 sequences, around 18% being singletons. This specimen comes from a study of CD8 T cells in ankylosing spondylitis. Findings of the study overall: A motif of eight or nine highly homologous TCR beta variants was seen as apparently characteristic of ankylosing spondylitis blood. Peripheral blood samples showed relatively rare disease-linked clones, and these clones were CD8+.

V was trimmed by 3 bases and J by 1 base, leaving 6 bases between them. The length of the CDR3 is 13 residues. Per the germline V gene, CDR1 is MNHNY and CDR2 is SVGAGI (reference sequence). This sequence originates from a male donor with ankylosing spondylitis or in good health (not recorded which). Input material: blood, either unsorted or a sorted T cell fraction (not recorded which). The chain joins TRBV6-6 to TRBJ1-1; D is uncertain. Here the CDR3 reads CASSYGGNTEAFF. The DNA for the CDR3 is TGTGCCAGCAGTTATGGCGGGAACACTGAAGCTTTCTTT.